Listed below are T cell receptor beta chains from one sample, sequenced in a study of cytotoxic CD8 clonotypes in ibrutinib-treated CLL. Data came from immunoSEQ multiplex PCR; TCRdb stores just in-frame clones and leaves some out. The table records over 200,000 clones, just over 70% of them present only once. Source: PBMCs, taken after 12 months of ibrutinib treatment. These receptors all stem from a human donor with chronic lymphocytic leukemia. The CDR3 runs from the conserved cysteine through the conserved F or W. The order of the fields is clone size, CDR3 length, V gene, J gene, D gene, CDR3 DNA, CDR3 protein. D genes are given only for firm matches. The size entry is marked missing in some rows and otherwise reads once, few, many or a size class.

.	14	TRBV19	TRBJ2-5	TRBD1	TGTGCCAGTAGCCCCCACAGGGGGCAAGAGACCCAGTACTTC	CASSPHRGQETQYF
.	14	TRBV28	TRBJ1-6	.	TGTGCCAGCAGCTACGGGGGACGGACTTCACCCCTCCACTTT	CASSYGGRTSPLHF
.	16	TRBV9	TRBJ1-1	.	TGTGCCAGCAGCGTAGGTATTCAGCTGTCGGGCCCTGAAGCTTTCTTT	CASSVGIQLSGPEAFF
.	13	TRBV5-4	TRBJ2-1	.	TGTGCCAGCAGCTTGTCAGCATTCAATGAGCAGTTCTTC	CASSLSAFNEQFF
few	13	TRBV19	TRBJ1-4	.	TGTGCCAGTAGGGTGGGGAGGGACGAAAAACTGTTTTTT	CASRVGRDEKLFF
.	14	TRBV5-1	TRBJ1-1	.	TGCGCCAGCAGCCGGGACGCCCGCCCCACTGAAGCTTTCTTT	CASSRDARPTEAFF
.	13	TRBV27	TRBJ1-1	.	TGTGCCAGCAGGGACAGAAAGAACACTGAAGCTTTCTTT	CASRDRKNTEAFF
few	14	TRBV29-1	TRBJ1-2	TRBD1	TGCAGCGTCGAATGGGTGGACAGGGGGGATGGCTACACCTTC	CSVEWVDRGDGYTF
.	16	TRBV4-2	TRBJ2-5	TRBD2	TGTGCCAGCAGCCAAGTTAGCGGGGGGATTAAAGAGACCCAGTACTTC	CASSQVSGGIKETQYF
.	14	TRBV18	TRBJ1-1	.	TGTGCCAGCTCCCCAATGGAAGGGGCCACTGAAGCTTTCTTT	CASSPMEGATEAFF
.	12	TRBV7-2	TRBJ2-5	.	TGTGCCAGCAGTCTCTTGAGAGAGACCCAGTACTTC	CASSLLRETQYF
.	13	TRBV7-9	TRBJ1-5	.	TGTGCCAGCAGCTTAGCCGCTTTTCAGCCCCAGCATTTT	CASSLAAFQPQHF
.	14	TRBV18	TRBJ2-1	.	TGTGCCAGCTCACCAGCGAGCTCCTACAATGAGCAGTTCTTC	CASSPASSYNEQFF
.	12	TRBV30	TRBJ1-1	.	TGTGCCTGGAGGACAGCGAACACTGAAGCTTTCTTT	CAWRTANTEAFF
.	14	TRBV6-5	TRBJ1-5	TRBD1	TGTGCCAGCAGCAGGAGGGGGCGCAGTCAGCCCCAGCATTTT	CASSRRGRSQPQHF
few	13	TRBV7-6	TRBJ2-7	TRBD1	TGTGCCAGCAGCCGTGGGACAGTAGGCGAGCAGTACTTC	CASSRGTVGEQYF
once	13	TRBV30	TRBJ1-2	.	TGTGCCTGGAGTGTATGGGAAAGAGGAGGCTACACCTTC	CAWSVWERGGYTF
.	9	TRBV5-6	TRBJ2-7	.	TGTGCCACGAGGTGGGGCCTGTACTTC	CATRWGLYF
.	15	TRBV4-2	TRBJ2-2	TRBD2	TGTGCCAGCAGCGTTAGCGGGAGCGGTACCGGGGAGCTGTTTTTT	CASSVSGSGTGELFF
.	17	TRBV4-2	TRBJ2-1	.	TGTGCCAGCAGCCAAAGACCGACAGGAGACTCCTACAATGAGCAGTTCTTC	CASSQRPTGDSYNEQFF
.	12	TRBV30	TRBJ2-3	.	TGTGCCTGGAGTGCCGGCACAGATACGCAGTATTTT	CAWSAGTDTQYF
.	12	TRBV2	TRBJ1-2	.	TGTGCCAGCAGTGGAGGAGACCGTGGCTACACCTTC	CASSGGDRGYTF
.	18	TRBV19	TRBJ2-2	.	TGTGCCAGTAGTCGGTTATTGTTGCAGCCGACCTTCACCGGGGAGCTGTTTTTT	CASSRLLLQPTFTGELFF
many	13	TRBV30	TRBJ1-1	.	TGTGCCTGGAGCGTCGGGGTGGTCACTGAAGCTTTCTTT	CAWSVGVVTEAFF
.	14	TRBV28	TRBJ2-1	.	TGTGCCAGCAGTTTAGCGGACCTAAGGAATGAGCAGTTCTTC	CASSLADLRNEQFF
.	13	TRBV7-3	TRBJ2-2	.	TGTGCCAGCAGCCCACAGCCCGGCGGGGAGCTGTTTTTT	CASSPQPGGELFF
.	17	TRBV9	TRBJ1-2	TRBD1	TGTGCCAGCGAAGGACGCCGCGGCAGGGGGCTATTGTATGGCTACACCTTC	CASEGRRGRGLLYGYTF
few	14	TRBV13	TRBJ1-2	TRBD1	TGTGCCAGCAGCTTAACTGGACAGGGGGATGGCTACACCTTC	CASSLTGQGDGYTF
once	12	TRBV9	TRBJ2-5	.	TGTGCCAGCAGCGCCCTCCAGGGGACCCAGTACTTC	CASSALQGTQYF
few	13	TRBV6-6	TRBJ2-3	.	TGTGCCAGCCATAACGGCCACACAGATACGCAGTATTTT	CASHNGHTDTQYF
.	14	TRBV2	TRBJ2-3	.	TGTGCCAGCAGGATATCCCCGGAGTCCGTTACGCAGTATTTT	CASRISPESVTQYF
many	13	TRBV30	TRBJ1-5	.	TGTGCCTGGAGTGTCGAGGGAAATCAGCCCCAGCATTTT	CAWSVEGNQPQHF
.	13	TRBV9	TRBJ1-3	.	TGTGCCAGCAGCGTGGGGACCTTAAACACCATATATTTT	CASSVGTLNTIYF
.	14	TRBV4-3	TRBJ2-5	.	TGCGCCAGCAGCCAAGATAAACTCATCGGGACCCAGTACTTC	CASSQDKLIGTQYF
.	15	TRBV5-1	TRBJ2-1	.	TGCGCCAGCAGCTCCCGGGACGGGACTCTTAATGAGCAGTTCTTC	CASSSRDGTLNEQFF
.	17	TRBV11-2	TRBJ2-1	.	TGTGCCAGCAGCTTAGAACCCCCGATGAGCTCCTACAATGAGCAGTTCTTC	CASSLEPPMSSYNEQFF
.	13	TRBV2	TRBJ1-2	.	TGTGCCAGCACAGGGTCAGGAAACTATGGCTACACCTTC	CASTGSGNYGYTF
.	17	TRBV4-2	TRBJ1-2	.	TGTGCCAGCAGCCAAGATATCACCGGGTCTAGCCCCTATGGCTACACCTTC	CASSQDITGSSPYGYTF
.	17	TRBV6-1	TRBJ1-5	.	TGTGCCAGCAGTGGACAGTCCGATGGTTATAGCAATCAGCCCCAGCATTTT	CASSGQSDGYSNQPQHF
.	12	TRBV29-1	TRBJ2-6	.	TGCAGCGCCGTAAGCGGTGGCAACGTCCTGACTTTC	CSAVSGGNVLTF
.	15	TRBV21-1	TRBJ1-1	.	TGTGCCAGCAGCAAAACAGGGATGAGGAACACTGAAGCTTTCTTT	CASSKTGMRNTEAFF
.	14	TRBV6-5	TRBJ2-5	TRBD1	TGTGCCAGCAGTCGGACAGGGGTCGTGGAGACCCAGTACTTC	CASSRTGVVETQYF
.	14	TRBV14	TRBJ1-1	.	TGTGCCAGCAGCCAATCGCGGTTAGTTACTGAAGCTTTCTTT	CASSQSRLVTEAFF
.	14	TRBV9	TRBJ2-1	.	TGTGCCAGCACCCTAACCGGGACAAACAATGAGCAGTTCTTC	CASTLTGTNNEQFF
.	16	TRBV6-5	TRBJ1-5	.	TGTGCCAGCAGTTTACGGCAGGTCGGTGGCAATCAGCCCCAGCATTTT	CASSLRQVGGNQPQHF
.	16	TRBV5-4	TRBJ1-2	.	TGTGCCAGCAGCCAGGGTGGTGCTTTTATGGGGACGGGCTACACCTTC	CASSQGGAFMGTGYTF
few	15	TRBV2	TRBJ1-5	.	TGTGCCAGCAGTGAAAGGGGTTTCTATTATCAGCCCCAGCATTTT	CASSERGFYYQPQHF
.	14	TRBV10-2	TRBJ2-3	.	TGCGCCAGCAGTGGTGGCCCAAGCACAGATACGCAGTATTTT	CASSGGPSTDTQYF
.	13	TRBV5-1	TRBJ1-3	.	TGCGCCAGCAGCTTGGGTGAAGGGGTCACCATATATTTT	CASSLGEGVTIYF
.	14	TRBV15	TRBJ1-3	.	TGTGCCACCAGCAGCCGGGCGGGAGGAAACACCATATATTTT	CATSSRAGGNTIYF
.	15	TRBV5-1	TRBJ2-5	TRBD1	TGCGCCAGCAGCCACGGGACAGGCGGTGGAGAGACCCAGTACTTC	CASSHGTGGGETQYF
.	12	TRBV30	TRBJ1-1	.	TGTGCCTGGAGTGTTTTACAGGCCGGCGCTTTCTTT	CAWSVLQAGAFF
.	14	TRBV7-7	TRBJ2-7	.	TGTGCTAGCAGCTGGAATCCGGGGTACTACGAGCAGTACTTC	CASSWNPGYYEQYF
.	11	TRBV11-2	TRBJ1-6	.	TGTGCCAGCAGCACTAATTCACCCCTCCACTTT	CASSTNSPLHF
few	14	TRBV7-9	TRBJ2-3	.	TGTGCCAGCAGCTTAAGGGGGGGCGGCGATACGCAGTATTTT	CASSLRGGGDTQYF
.	12	TRBV6-5	TRBJ2-7	.	TGTGCCAGCAGTTACTCCAGCTACGAGCAGTACTTC	CASSYSSYEQYF